Shown below are 26 T cell receptor beta chains from a single sample sequenced in a study of T cell responses to AZD1222 COVID-19 vaccine. The method was immunoSEQ multiplex PCR; TCRdb's version includes in-frame clones alone and lacks a portion of them. The data show over 100,000 clones, 85% to 90% seen once. This specimen consisted of peripheral blood, obtained on day 0 of AZD1222 vaccination. Receptor source: an adult in good health.

The rearrangement joins TRBV5-1 to TRBJ1-2; tentative D call: TRBD1 (6 bases). This CDR3 is 14 amino acids long. Germline V gene lookup returns CDR1 SGHRS and CDR2 YFSETQ. Deletions cut 5 bases from V and 6 bases from J, with 17 bases between. The CDR3 coding sequence is TGCGCCAGCAGACGGGACCAGGGGTGGAATGGCTACACCTTC. It is translated as CASRRDQGWNGYTF. Looking up the rest from reference TRBV5-1 and TRBJ1-2 gives the full variable domain: KAGVTQTPRYLIKTRGQQVTLSCSPISGHRSVSWYQQTPGQGLQFLFEYFSETQRNKGNFPGRFSGRQFSNSRSEMNVSTLELGDSALYLCASRRDQGWNGYTFGSGTRLTVV.

The chain has TRBV5-5 and TRBJ1-2; 8 bases are a match to TRBD1. The V gene end was trimmed by 0 bases and the J gene end by 0 bases; junction bases not matched to a gene: 4. Germline V CDR1 and CDR2: SGHKS, YYEKEE (reference sequence). The CDR3 has 16 residues. CDR3 protein: CASSLGTGISNYGYTF. For the CDR3, the DNA is TGTGCCAGCAGCTTGGGGACAGGGATTTCTAACTATGGCTACACCTTC. The full variable domain, with the rest looked up from reference TRBV5-5 and TRBJ1-2, is DAGVTQSPTHLIKTRGQQVTLRCSPISGHKSVSWYQQVLGQGPQFIFQYYEKEERGRGNFPDRFSARQFPNYSSELNVNALLLGDSALYLCASSLGTGISNYGYTFGSGTRLTVV.

The chain has TRBV27 and TRBJ2-1; 7 bases agree with TRBD2. Germline V lookup: CDR1 MNHEY, CDR2 SMNVEV (reference sequence). The CDR3 contains 15 residues. The junction had 7 bases not matched to a gene; V was cut back by 4 bases and J by 4 bases. CDR3 DNA: TGTGCCAGCAGTTGGGGGGGGTCTGGGTACAATGAGCAGTTCTTC. Amino acid sequence: CASSWGGSGYNEQFF.

This chain connects TRBV5-1 to TRBJ2-5; 7 positions match TRBD2. The CDR3 covers 14 residues. Germline V lookup: CDR1 SGHRS, CDR2 YFSETQ. Losses at the gene ends were 0 bases for V and 5 bases for J; bases not matched to a gene: 4. The chain's CDR3 is CASSLGGEGETQYF. CDR3 DNA: TGCGCCAGCAGCTTGGGAGGGGAGGGTGAGACCCAGTACTTC.

CDR3 sequence (DNA): TGTGCCAGCAGCAAAGAAGGCGGGGGGCGAGACACTGAAGCTTTCTTT. Its protein is CASSKEGGGRDTEAFF. This rearrangement joins TRBV21-1 to TRBJ1-1. TRBV21-1 is termed a pseudogene. The CDR3 sequence is 16 residues long.

V and J are TRBV7-3 and TRBJ1-1; perhaps TRBD1 as D (5 bases). The germline V gene encodes CDR1 SGHTA and CDR2 FQGTGA. The CDR3 is 15 residues long. The V end was cut by 1 base, the J end by 2 bases, with 11 bases between. The CDR3 reads CASSLRPGLNTEAFF. CDR3 bases: TGTGCCAGCAGCTTAAGGCCGGGACTCAACACTGAAGCTTTCTTT.

The V call is TRBV19, the J call TRBJ2-5; D is possibly TRBD1 (7 bases). Germline CDR1 LNHDA, CDR2 SQIVND (reference sequence). The CDR3 runs to 15 residues. V shed 5 bases and J shed 1 base, with 14 bases lying between them. For the CDR3, the DNA is TGTGCCAGTAGTGTTCAGGGGGGCGCCCAAGAGACCCAGTACTTC. Protein: CASSVQGGAQETQYF.

This sequence joins TRBV15 and TRBJ2-4, with TRBD1 matching 8 bases. CDR3 length: 14 residues. The trim removed 8 bases at V and 0 bases at J, leaving 3 bases unmatched. Germline V gene sequence: CDR1 LNHNV, CDR2 YYDKDF (reference sequence). CDR3 region: CATWDRTAKNIQYF. The CDR3 DNA reads as TGTGCCACCTGGGACAGGACAGCCAAAAACATTCAGTACTTC.

This sequence joins TRBV5-1 and TRBJ1-1; D not resolved. Trimming stripped 2 bases from V and 5 bases from J, with 13 bases between. The CDR3 consists of 14 residues. CDR1 and CDR2 (germline): SGHRS, YFSETQ. The CDR3 DNA reads TGCGCCAGCAGCTTATACTCGGACGGAACTGAAGCTTTCTTT. Encoded protein: CASSLYSDGTEAFF.

The chain uses TRBV2 and TRBJ1-2; D uncertain. The V and J ends lost 4 bases and 8 bases respectively, with 11 bases between them. The germline CDR1 and CDR2 sequences are SNHLY and FYNNEI. The CDR3 loop spans 12 amino acids. The CDR3 sequence: CASSGSPGGYTF. The CDR3 DNA sequence: TGTGCCAGCAGTGGAAGTCCGGGGGGCTACACCTTC.

The gene calls are TRBV18 and TRBJ2-1, with D possibly being TRBD1 (6 bases). The CDR3 has 12 residues. Germline-derived CDR1 and CDR2 are KGHSH and LQKENI. V was trimmed by 2 bases and J by 10 bases, leaving 9 bases between them. The CDR3 DNA reads as TGTGCCAGCTCACCAAACAGGGTAGAGCAGTTCTTC. It translates to CASSPNRVEQFF.

The genes are TRBV19 and TRBJ1-6; 8 bases line up with TRBD1. The germline CDR1 and CDR2 sequences are LNHDA and SQIVND (reference sequence). The CDR3 sequence is 14 residues long. The V and J ends lost 4 bases and 13 bases, in that order; junction bases with no gene match: 9. The CDR3 reads CASSTRTGRGPLHF. In nucleotides, the CDR3 is TGTGCCAGTAGTACCCGGACAGGGCGGGGGCCCCTCCACTTT. Drawing the rest from reference TRBV19 and TRBJ1-6, the complete variable domain is DGGITQSPKYLFRKEGQNVTLSCEQNLNHDAMYWYRQDPGQGLRLIYYSQIVNDFQKGDIAEGYSVSREKKESFPLTVTSAQKNPTAFYLCASSTRTGRGPLHFGNGTRLTVT.

This clone has a single count. This chain links TRBV5-4 with TRBJ2-1, with 7 bases matching TRBD2. The V and J ends lost 0 bases and 10 bases, in that order; junction bases with no gene match: 13. Looked up from germline, CDR1 is SGHNT and CDR2 is YYREEE (reference sequence). The CDR3 consists of 16 residues. This CDR3 reads CASSLAGGRAFGEQFF. CDR3 DNA: TGTGCCAGCAGCTTGGCCGGGGGGAGGGCTTTTGGGGAGCAGTTCTTC. The full variable domain, in which reference TRBV5-4 and TRBJ2-1 provide the parts outside the CDR3, is ETGVTQSPTHLIKTRGQQVTLRCSSQSGHNTVSWYQQALGQGPQFIFQYYREEENGRGNFPPRFSGLQFPNYSSELNVNALELDDSALYLCASSLAGGRAFGEQFFGPGTRLTVL.

The V call is TRBV11-2, the J call TRBJ2-5, with D maybe TRBD2 (5 bases). The V end lost 6 bases, the J end lost 3 bases, and 11 bases lay between the germline ends. The CDR3 is 13 amino acids. The V gene's germline CDR1 is SGHAT and CDR2 FQNNGV. The chain's CDR3 is CASRALVEETQYF. CDR3 nucleotide sequence: TGTGCCAGCAGGGCACTAGTTGAAGAGACCCAGTACTTC. The full variable domain, completed using reference TRBV11-2 and TRBJ2-5, is EAGVAQSPRYKIIEKRQSVAFWCNPISGHATLYWYQQILGQGPKLLIQFQNNGVVDDSQLPKDRFSAERLKGVDSTLKIQPAKLEDSAVYLCASRALVEETQYFGPGTRLLVL.

The chain joins TRBV7-2 to TRBJ2-3; maybe TRBD1 (5 bases). Germline CDR1 SGHTA, CDR2 FQGNSA. The CDR3 is made up of 14 amino acids. V lost 1 base and J lost 4, with 9 bases in between. The CDR3 DNA is TGTGCCAGCAGCTTAGGCAGGGCGGCAGATACGCAGTATTTT. Translated: CASSLGRAADTQYF.

V usage is TRBV7-9 and J usage is TRBJ1-2; 8 bases agree with TRBD1. CDR3 size: 17 residues. Germline loops: CDR1 SEHNR, CDR2 FQNEAQ (reference sequence). With V trimmed by 7 bases and J by 5 bases, 18 bases remained unmatched. CDR3 nucleotide sequence: TGTGCCAGCACCTCGGGACAGGTGATCGCTAAAGGGTATGGCTACACCTTC. This gives the protein CASTSGQVIAKGYGYTF.

In its sample, this clone was seen once. The chain joins TRBV7-2 to TRBJ2-7, with TRBD2 matching 7 bases. CDR1 is SGHTA, CDR2 FQGNSA, per germline. The V segment lost 1 base and the J segment 3 bases; nucleotides outside the gene matches: 6. CDR3 size: 15 residues. CDR3 coding DNA: TGTGCCAGCAGCTTAGTAGCTAGCGGAGGCTACGAGCAGTACTTC. Its translation: CASSLVASGGYEQYF.

The chain couples TRBV7-9 to TRBJ2-3, with 11 nucleotides matching TRBD1. The CDR3 loop spans 14 amino acids. After removal of 8 bases from V and 2 bases from J, the junction contained 3 bases not matched to a gene. Germline CDR1 and CDR2: SEHNR and FQNEAQ (reference sequence). The CDR3 loop reads CASGQGADTDTQYF. DNA for the CDR3: TGTGCCAGCGGACAGGGGGCTGACACAGATACGCAGTATTTT.

The J gene is TRBJ1-1, the V gene TRBV30, with D unclear. The CDR3 covers 11 residues. Trimming took off 3 bases at V and 2 bases at J, with 4 bases between the two ends. Looked up from germline, CDR1 is GTSNPN and CDR2 is SVGIG (reference sequence). CDR3 nucleotides: TGTGCCTGGAGGGTTAACACTGAAGCTTTCTTT. This encodes CAWRVNTEAFF.

The V and J genes are TRBV7-2 and TRBJ2-3; 13 positions match TRBD2. The CDR3 sequence is 18 residues long. The ends lost 3 bases at V and 2 bases at J; junction bases unmatched: 8. Germline V gene data show CDR1 as SGHTA and CDR2 as FQGNSA. The CDR3 DNA reads TGTGCCAGCAGCTTCAGGACTAGCGGGGGCCTTTTCACAGATACGCAGTATTTT. Translating it yields CASSFRTSGGLFTDTQYF.

The J gene is TRBJ2-2, the V gene TRBV11-2; TRBD1 agrees at 9 bases. V lost 4 bases, J lost 5 bases, and 8 bases stayed unmatched. Germline CDR1 reads SGHAT; CDR2 reads FQNNGV. The CDR3 is 16 amino acids. As DNA, the CDR3 is TGTGCCAGCAGCTCCCCGATACAGGGGGCAACCGGGGAGCTGTTTTTT. Protein sequence: CASSSPIQGATGELFF.

J is TRBJ2-7 and V is TRBV7-2, with D unresolved. Germline V gene data show CDR1 as SGHTA and CDR2 as FQGNSA. Trimming removed 5 bases at V and 3 bases at J, with 14 bases between. The CDR3 runs to 14 residues. The CDR3, as DNA: TGTGCCAGCAGCCCCAATAGTTGGGGCTACGAGCAGTACTTC. This translates into CASSPNSWGYEQYF.

CDR3 protein: CASRGVTEAFF. The CDR3 DNA reads as TGTGCCAGCAGAGGGGTCACTGAAGCTTTCTTT. This sequence joins TRBV3-1 (or the pseudogene TRBV3-2) and TRBJ1-1; D possibly corresponds to TRBD1 (5 bases). Germline V gene data show CDR1 as LGHDT and CDR2 as YNNKEL (reference sequence). V shed 6 bases and J shed 4 bases, with 6 bases lying between them. This CDR3 has 11 residues.

The genes are TRBV20-1 and TRBJ2-3, with TRBD2 matching over 8 bases. Germline CDR1 DFQATT, CDR2 SNEGSKA (reference sequence). The CDR3 runs to 15 residues. Trimming took 3 bases from V and 2 from J; bases not matched to a gene: 7. CDR3 sequence reads: CSASELAATTDTQYF. In DNA, the CDR3 is TGCAGTGCTAGTGAACTAGCGGCGACCACAGATACGCAGTATTTT.

Written as DNA, the CDR3 is TGCGCCAGCAGCCAGCAGGGGCCGGGACAGGGTGGCTACGAGCAGTACTTC. It is translated as CASSQQGPGQGGYEQYF. The chain has TRBV4-3 and TRBJ2-7; 9 positions agree with TRBD1. This CDR3 has 17 amino acids. The germline gives CDR1 LGHNA, CDR2 YSLEER. Losses at the gene ends were 3 bases for V and 3 bases for J; bases not matched to a gene: 12.

V and J are TRBV7-8 and TRBJ2-5; D is undetermined. This CDR3 has 13 residues. Germline V gene data show CDR1 as SGHVS and CDR2 as FQNEAQ. The V and J ends lost 2 bases and 4 bases respectively, with 8 bases between them. CDR3: CASSLPLGETQYF. CDR3 bases: TGTGCCAGCAGCTTACCGCTGGGAGAGACCCAGTACTTC.